The 21 T cell receptor beta chains given below trace back to one sample, sequenced in a study of CD8+ T cells in alopecia areata. RNA extraction was followed by reverse transcription into cDNA, which acted as the sequencing template. TCRdb's copy holds only in-frame clones and misses some; the assay was immunoSEQ multiplex PCR. The sample holds 93,000 or so clones, around 60% seen once. The specimen was CD4+ T cells sorted from blood. These receptors all come from a human donor in good health.

This clone was seen only once. The rearrangement links TRBV29-1 to TRBJ1-1; no firm D call. V dropped 4 bases and J dropped 3 bases, with 6 bases sitting between them. Germline CDR1 is SQVTM and CDR2 is ANQGSEA. This CDR3 region has 11 residues. CDR3 in amino acids: CSVAFYTEAFF. The CDR3 bases are TGCAGCGTTGCGTTCTACACTGAAGCTTTCTTT.

This clone was seen a handful of times. This chain links TRBV6-5 with TRBJ2-5, with 7 positions matching TRBD2. The CDR3 sequence is 15 residues long. Germline CDR1 MNHEY, CDR2 SVGAGI. V dropped 0 bases and J dropped 4; count of bases not matched to a gene: 5. As DNA, the CDR3 is TGTGCCAGCAGTTACTCCACCCGGGGGGTAGAGACCCAGTACTTC. It yields the protein CASSYSTRGVETQYF.

V usage is TRBV5-1 and J usage is TRBJ1-2, with TRBD1 matching 9 bases. V lost 4 bases and J lost 7; bases outside the gene matches: 8. The CDR3 is made up of 14 amino acids. CDR1 SGHRS and CDR2 YFSETQ come from the germline V gene. CDR3 in amino acids: CASSPRGQGRGYTF. In DNA form, the CDR3 reads TGCGCCAGCAGCCCAAGGGGACAGGGACGTGGCTACACCTTC.

V usage is TRBV29-1 and J usage is TRBJ2-3; D might be TRBD2 (6 bases). The V gene lost 6 bases and the J gene lost 5 bases, with 9 bases spanning the gap. Germline loops: CDR1 SQVTM, CDR2 ANQGSEA. CDR3 length equals 11 residues. CDR3 sequence: CSVVGGDTQYF. CDR3 coding DNA: TGCAGCGTGGTGGGAGGAGATACGCAGTATTTT.

This chain links TRBV10-3 with TRBJ2-3, with D possibly TRBD1 on 6 matching bases. Germline assignment: CDR1 ENHRY and CDR2 SYGVKD. This CDR3 has 13 amino acids. V dropped 4 bases and J dropped 4 bases, with 9 bases sitting between them. DNA of the CDR3: TGTGCCATCAGTGGGACAGCGGCAGATACGCAGTATTTT. Translation: CAISGTAADTQYF.

The rearrangement joins TRBV29-1 to TRBJ1-4; TRBD1 is a possible D gene (6 bases). In germline, CDR1 is SQVTM, CDR2 ANQGSEA. The CDR3 totals 13 residues. Deletions cut 4 bases from V and 4 bases from J, with 10 bases between. The CDR3 spells CSVVGAGNEKLFF. The CDR3 DNA reads as TGCAGCGTTGTGGGGGCTGGTAATGAAAAACTGTTTTTT.

This chain links TRBV6-5 with TRBJ2-5; D possibly uses TRBD1 or TRBD2 (5 bases each). The ends were cut back, 6 bases at V and 8 bases at J, with 13 bases in the middle. Germline CDR1 MNHEY, CDR2 SVGAGI. The CDR3 is 12 residues long. CDR3 sequence: CASSLSRDTQYF. The CDR3 nucleotides are TGTGCCAGCAGCCTCTCTCGGGACACCCAGTACTTC.

This clone has more than one count but fewer than ten. In DNA form, the CDR3 reads TGCAGCGTAGTAACTCGGGACAGGGACCTAATGAACACTGAAGCTTTCTTT. It yields the protein CSVVTRDRDLMNTEAFF. The chain couples TRBV29-1 to TRBJ1-1, with 9 bases lining up with TRBD1. This CDR3 spans 17 amino acids. Germline CDR1 and CDR2: SQVTM and ANQGSEA. With V trimmed by 6 bases and J by 0 bases, 14 bases remained unmatched.

V gene TRBV18 combines with J gene TRBJ1-5; a weak D match, TRBD1 (5 bases). CDR1 KGHSH and CDR2 LQKENI come from the germline V gene. The CDR3 runs 13 residues. With 3 bases removed from V and 7 bases from J, the gap between germline ends came to 10 bases. The CDR3 loop reads CASSPAGQQPQHF. The DNA for the CDR3 is TGTGCCAGCTCACCGGCAGGGCAGCAGCCCCAGCATTTT.

CDR3 DNA sequence: TGTGCCAGCAGCTTAGGTAGTGGCGGTGCCTACGAGCAGTACTTC. Encoded protein: CASSLGSGGAYEQYF. The chain couples TRBV7-6 to TRBJ2-7, with D uncertain. From germline, CDR1 is SGHVS and CDR2 FNYEAQ. Trimming removed 1 base at V and 2 bases at J, with 12 bases between. The length of the CDR3 is 15 residues.

The CDR3 coding sequence is TGTGCCAGCAGTTACTCCGTGAGGGGGGCCCAAGAGACCCAGTACTTC. This sequence encodes CASSYSVRGAQETQYF. This rearrangement joins TRBV6-5 to TRBJ2-5; D possibly matches TRBD1 or TRBD2 (6 bases each). V lost 0 bases and J 1 base, leaving 12 bases between the germline ends. From germline, CDR1 is MNHEY and CDR2 SVGAGI. CDR3 size: 16 residues.

The rearrangement links TRBV2 to TRBJ2-4; either TRBD1 or TRBD2 may supply D (5 bases each). Trimming stripped 2 bases from V and 0 bases from J, with 14 bases between. The length of the CDR3 is 17 residues. Germline V gene lookup returns CDR1 SNHLY and CDR2 FYNNEI. In DNA form, the CDR3 reads TGTGCCAGCAGTGAACGGGGCGCCGGTCTAGCCAAAAACATTCAGTACTTC. It yields the protein CASSERGAGLAKNIQYF.

This clone was seen only a few times. The V and J genes are TRBV30 and TRBJ2-1; TRBD2 matches 7 bases. Losses at the gene ends were 2 bases for V and 3 bases for J; bases not matched to a gene: 19. The CDR3 contains 19 residues. Looked up from germline, CDR1 is GTSNPN and CDR2 is SVGIG (reference sequence). CDR3 coding DNA: TGTGCCTGGAGTCCCCCTCCCGTGTGGAAGCGGGGTAACTACAATGAGCAGTTCTTC. It codes for CAWSPPPVWKRGNYNEQFF. Looking up the rest from reference TRBV30 and TRBJ2-1 gives the full variable domain: SQTIHQWPATLVQPVGSPLSLECTVEGTSNPNLYWYRQAAGRGLQLLFYSVGIGQISSEVPQNLSASRPQDRQFILSSKKLLLSDSGFYLCAWSPPPVWKRGNYNEQFFGPGTRLTVL.

This chain joins TRBV25-1 and TRBJ1-4; tentatively, D is TRBD1 (6 bases). Germline lookup yields CDR1 MGHDK and CDR2 SYGVNS. This CDR3 region has 16 residues. Trimming cost V 4 bases and J 4 bases, with 16 bases left between them. CDR3 DNA: TGTGCCAGCAGTGTCGCCTTGGAGGGGGGTAATGAAAAACTGTTTTTT. Protein product: CASSVALEGGNEKLFF.

This clone occurred a few times. This rearrangement joins TRBV19 to TRBJ2-5; D perhaps matches TRBD2 (6 bases). CDR1 is LNHDA and CDR2 is SQIVND in the germline V gene (reference sequence). Trimming cost V 5 bases and J 5 bases, with 21 bases left between them. CDR3 length equals 16 residues. The CDR3 loop reads CASSDQGGILGETQYF. The CDR3 bases are TGTGCCAGTAGTGACCAAGGAGGGATCCTAGGGGAGACCCAGTACTTC.

This clone turned up a few times. V usage is TRBV7-6 and J usage is TRBJ1-2; D gene ambiguous. The CDR3 extends over 14 amino acids. Trimming cost V 9 bases and J 5 bases, with 19 bases left between them. The germline CDR1 and CDR2 sequences are SGHVS and FNYEAQ. CDR3 nucleotide sequence: TGTGCCAGTACTCCTCGGGCAGGCGATTATGGCTACACCTTC. Translated, it gives CASTPRAGDYGYTF. Combining the CDR3 with reference TRBV7-6 and TRBJ1-2 gives the whole variable domain GAGVSQSPRYKVTKRGQDVALRCDPISGHVSLYWYRQALGQGPEFLTYFNYEAQQDKSGLPNDRFSAERPEGSISTLTIQRTEQRDSAMYRCASTPRAGDYGYTFGSGTRLTVV.

The V call is TRBV29-1, the J call TRBJ2-5; 10 bases line up with TRBD1. The junction had 11 bases not matched to a gene; V was cut back by 7 bases and J by 3 bases. Germline CDR1 SQVTM, CDR2 ANQGSEA. This CDR3 spans 15 amino acids. The DNA for the CDR3 is TGCAGCGCCGTGGGACAGGGGCTGATAAAAGAGACCCAGTACTTC. Amino acids: CSAVGQGLIKETQYF.

J is TRBJ1-2 and V is TRBV19; 7 nucleotides agree with TRBD1. Germline trimming cut 7 bases from V and 10 bases from J; bases unmatched to any gene: 6. Germline values: CDR1 LNHDA, CDR2 SQIVND (reference sequence). This CDR3 has 11 amino acids. This CDR3 reads CASNQGQSYTF. The CDR3 DNA follows: TGTGCCAGTAATCAGGGACAGTCCTACACCTTC.

This clone was observed a handful of times. The J gene is TRBJ2-1, the V gene TRBV5-1, with 9 bases lining up with TRBD1. Germline CDR1 and CDR2: SGHRS and YFSETQ. The J segment lost 8 bases and the V segment lost 7 bases, leaving 7 bases of the junction unmatched. This CDR3 contains 13 residues. CDR3 nucleotides: TGCGCCAGCGGCATACAGGGGGCCGATGAGCAGTTCTTC. Translating it yields CASGIQGADEQFF.

The sample holds a few counts of this clone. V and J are TRBV28 and TRBJ1-6; TRBD1 might be the D (5 bases). This CDR3 is 13 amino acids long. Trimming took 9 bases from V and 6 from J, leaving 12 bases between them. CDR1 and CDR2 (germline): MDHEN, SYDVKM. This CDR3 reads CASWTTPNSPLHF. The CDR3 bases are TGTGCCAGTTGGACAACCCCTAATTCACCCCTCCACTTT.

This clone was detected a few times. The chain joins TRBV5-5 to TRBJ1-5; D is unresolved. Trimming stripped 1 base from V and 6 bases from J, with 17 bases between. The V gene's germline CDR1 is SGHKS and CDR2 YYEKEE (reference sequence). This CDR3 contains 16 residues. The CDR3 coding sequence is TGTGCCAGCAGCTTGTTGGCATGGGGTTCGGGTCAGCCCCAGCATTTT. Protein sequence: CASSLLAWGSGQPQHF.